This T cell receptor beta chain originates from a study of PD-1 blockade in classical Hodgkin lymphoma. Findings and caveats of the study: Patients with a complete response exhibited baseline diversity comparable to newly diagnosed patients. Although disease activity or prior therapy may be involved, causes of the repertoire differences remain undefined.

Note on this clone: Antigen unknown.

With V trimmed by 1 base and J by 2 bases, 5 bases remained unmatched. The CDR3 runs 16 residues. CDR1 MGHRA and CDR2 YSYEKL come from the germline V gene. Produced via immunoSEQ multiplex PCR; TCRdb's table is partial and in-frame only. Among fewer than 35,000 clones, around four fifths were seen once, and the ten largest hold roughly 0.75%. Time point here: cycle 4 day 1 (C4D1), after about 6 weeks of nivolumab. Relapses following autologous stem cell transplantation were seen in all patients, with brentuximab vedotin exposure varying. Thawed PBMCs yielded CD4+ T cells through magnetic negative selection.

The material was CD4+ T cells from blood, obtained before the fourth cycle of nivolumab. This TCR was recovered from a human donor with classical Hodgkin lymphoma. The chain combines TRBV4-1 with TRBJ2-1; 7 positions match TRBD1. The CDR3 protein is CASSQGHGTAYNEQFF. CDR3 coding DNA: TGCGCCAGCAGCCAAGGCCACGGGACAGCCTACAATGAGCAGTTCTTC.